This is a list of T cell receptor beta chains from one sample in a study of T-cell reconstitution after alpha-beta-depleted transplantation in children. TCRdb used MiXCR to reprocess the PCR reads, holding one entry per CDR3 protein. Among roughly 220,000 distinct CDR3 sequences, 12% were seen once, and the ten largest hold roughly 2.6%. The source material was PBMCs from the stem cell graft donor, sampled from the stem cell graft. These receptors originate from a human donor who donated a stem cell graft to a child with acute lymphoblastic leukemia. CDR3s include the opening cysteine and the closing phenylalanine or tryptophan. D genes are given only for firm matches. A row's size may be missing; if present it is once, few, many or a size class.

v_gene: TRBV19; d_gene: -; len: 11; j_gene: TRBJ2-1; abundance: many; CDR3aa: CASSIVDEQFF; CDR3nt: TGTGCCAGTAGTATAGTCGATGAGCAGTTCTTC
v_gene: TRBV9; d_gene: -; len: 14; j_gene: TRBJ2-2; abundance: many; CDR3aa: CASSVDGNTGELFF; CDR3nt: TGTGCCAGCAGCGTAGACGGGAACACCGGGGAGCTGTTTTTT
v_gene: TRBV6-2/TRBV6-3; d_gene: -; len: 13; j_gene: TRBJ2-7; abundance: many; CDR3aa: CASPQQGSYEQYF; CDR3nt: TGTGCCAGCCCCCAACAGGGCTCCTACGAGCAGTACTTC
v_gene: TRBV7-2; d_gene: TRBD1; len: 14; j_gene: TRBJ2-7; abundance: many; CDR3aa: CASSSRTGTDEQYF; CDR3nt: TGTGCCAGCAGCTCCCGGACAGGGACAGACGAGCAGTACTTC
v_gene: TRBV6-1; d_gene: -; len: 15; j_gene: TRBJ2-5; abundance: many; CDR3aa: CASSEQGWSMETQYF; CDR3nt: TGTGCCAGCAGTGAACAGGGATGGAGTATGGAGACCCAGTACTTC
v_gene: TRBV5-1; d_gene: -; len: 13; j_gene: TRBJ2-7; abundance: many; CDR3aa: CASSLFSSYEQYF; CDR3nt: TGCGCCAGCAGCTTGTTTAGCTCCTACGAGCAGTACTTC
v_gene: TRBV5-6; d_gene: TRBD2; len: 17; j_gene: TRBJ2-1; abundance: many; CDR3aa: CASSFRLAVVSYNEQFF; CDR3nt: TGTGCCAGCAGCTTCCGACTAGCCGTTGTCTCCTACAATGAGCAGTTCTTC
v_gene: TRBV30; d_gene: -; len: 12; j_gene: TRBJ2-1; abundance: few; CDR3aa: CAWKQGYNEQFF; CDR3nt: TGTGCCTGGAAACAGGGCTACAATGAGCAGTTCTTC
v_gene: TRBV30; d_gene: -; len: 13; j_gene: TRBJ2-7; abundance: -; CDR3aa: CAWSVRRENEQYF; CDR3nt: TGTGCCTGGAGTGTACGCAGGGAGAACGAGCAGTACTTC
v_gene: TRBV29-1; d_gene: -; len: 15; j_gene: TRBJ2-3; abundance: many; CDR3aa: CSVALGPSYTDTQYF; CDR3nt: TGCAGCGTCGCTTTGGGACCCAGCTACACAGATACGCAGTATTTT
v_gene: TRBV5-1; d_gene: -; len: 14; j_gene: TRBJ2-7; abundance: many; CDR3aa: CASSLFRGADEQYF; CDR3nt: TGCGCCAGCAGCTTGTTCCGGGGCGCCGACGAGCAGTACTTC
v_gene: TRBV6-5; d_gene: -; len: 14; j_gene: TRBJ2-7; abundance: few; CDR3aa: CASSPGRGHHEQYF; CDR3nt: TGTGCCAGCAGCCCGGGGCGGGGGCACCACGAGCAGTACTTC
v_gene: TRBV5-1; d_gene: TRBD1; len: 15; j_gene: TRBJ1-5; abundance: many; CDR3aa: CASSRGQGPLQPQHF; CDR3nt: TGCGCCAGCAGCCGAGGACAGGGGCCACTTCAGCCCCAGCATTTT
v_gene: TRBV3-1; d_gene: -; len: 18; j_gene: TRBJ2-5; abundance: many; CDR3aa: CASSHDKAQSEPRETQYF; CDR3nt: TGTGCCAGCAGCCATGACAAGGCCCAGAGCGAACCCCGAGAGACCCAGTACTTC
v_gene: TRBV29-1; d_gene: TRBD2; len: 13; j_gene: TRBJ2-7; abundance: -; CDR3aa: CSVPGLAGEEQYF; CDR3nt: TGCAGCGTGCCGGGACTAGCGGGGGAAGAGCAGTACTTC
v_gene: TRBV5-1; d_gene: TRBD1; len: 15; j_gene: TRBJ2-7; abundance: -; CDR3aa: CASSYRQGGDYEQYF; CDR3nt: TGCGCCAGCAGTTATCGACAGGGTGGGGACTACGAGCAGTACTTC
v_gene: TRBV6-2/TRBV6-3; d_gene: -; len: 16; j_gene: TRBJ2-7; abundance: many; CDR3aa: CASSYSRVEGSYEQYF; CDR3nt: TGTGCCAGCAGTTACTCCAGGGTCGAGGGGTCCTACGAGCAGTACTTC
v_gene: TRBV4-2; d_gene: -; len: 15; j_gene: TRBJ2-1; abundance: -; CDR3aa: CASSQDGGRSNEQFF; CDR3nt: TGTGCCAGCAGCCAAGATGGGGGGCGCAGTAATGAGCAGTTCTTC
v_gene: TRBV5-1; d_gene: -; len: 14; j_gene: TRBJ1-1; abundance: many; CDR3aa: CASSLQGGGTEAFF; CDR3nt: TGCGCCAGCAGCTTACAGGGTGGGGGCACTGAAGCTTTCTTT
v_gene: TRBV7-9; d_gene: -; len: 14; j_gene: TRBJ1-1; abundance: many; CDR3aa: CASSFRSGTTEAFF; CDR3nt: TGTGCCAGCAGCTTTCGAAGTGGGACCACTGAAGCTTTCTTT
v_gene: TRBV9; d_gene: -; len: 16; j_gene: TRBJ2-5; abundance: few; CDR3aa: CASSPETLARGETQYF; CDR3nt: TGTGCCAGCAGCCCAGAGACCCTCGCCAGGGGCGAGACCCAGTACTTC
v_gene: TRBV3-1; d_gene: TRBD2; len: 15; j_gene: TRBJ2-7; abundance: few; CDR3aa: CASSHRDYLSYEQYF; CDR3nt: TGTGCCAGCAGCCACCGGGACTACCTATCCTACGAGCAGTACTTC
v_gene: TRBV7-6; d_gene: -; len: 19; j_gene: TRBJ1-3; abundance: many; CDR3aa: CASSLLTPGRTFSGNTIYF; CDR3nt: TGTGCCAGCAGCTTACTCACCCCGGGACGAACCTTCTCTGGAAACACCATATATTTT
v_gene: TRBV5-1; d_gene: TRBD2; len: 17; j_gene: TRBJ2-7; abundance: many; CDR3aa: CASSLRESGGPGYEQYF; CDR3nt: TGCGCCAGCAGCTTGAGGGAAAGCGGGGGACCAGGCTACGAGCAGTACTTC
v_gene: TRBV27; d_gene: -; len: 11; j_gene: TRBJ1-1; abundance: many; CDR3aa: CASRFGLEAFF; CDR3nt: TGTGCCAGCCGCTTTGGCCTTGAAGCTTTCTTT
v_gene: TRBV5-4; d_gene: TRBD2; len: 16; j_gene: TRBJ2-2; abundance: few; CDR3aa: CASRRSGGANTGELFF; CDR3nt: TGTGCCAGCAGACGAAGCGGGGGCGCGAACACCGGGGAGCTGTTTTTT
v_gene: TRBV20-1; d_gene: TRBD2; len: 14; j_gene: TRBJ2-3; abundance: many; CDR3aa: CSARTSGSTDTQYF; CDR3nt: TGCAGTGCTAGAACTAGCGGGAGCACAGATACGCAGTATTTT
v_gene: TRBV10-1; d_gene: TRBD1; len: 14; j_gene: TRBJ1-2; abundance: many; CDR3aa: CASRDDRGSYGYTF; CDR3nt: TGCGCCAGCAGGGACGACAGGGGCAGCTATGGCTACACCTTC
v_gene: TRBV18; d_gene: -; len: 15; j_gene: TRBJ1-4; abundance: -; CDR3aa: CASSPLGNSYEKLFF; CDR3nt: TGTGCCAGCTCACCGCTAGGAAACTCGTATGAAAAACTGTTTTTT
v_gene: TRBV27; d_gene: -; len: 13; j_gene: TRBJ2-7; abundance: -; CDR3aa: CASSSPGPLGKYF; CDR3nt: TGTGCCAGCAGTTCCCCGGGACCCCTAGGGAAGTACTTC
v_gene: TRBV5-5; d_gene: -; len: 15; j_gene: TRBJ2-7; abundance: many; CDR3aa: CASSLIGLTNYEQYF; CDR3nt: TGTGCCAGCAGCTTGATTGGGTTGACCAACTACGAGCAGTACTTC
v_gene: TRBV28; d_gene: TRBD1; len: 16; j_gene: TRBJ2-4; abundance: many; CDR3aa: CASSWAGTGEKNIQYF; CDR3nt: TGTGCCAGCAGTTGGGCCGGGACAGGGGAAAAAAACATTCAGTACTTC
v_gene: TRBV12-3/TRBV12-4; d_gene: -; len: 14; j_gene: TRBJ2-7; abundance: many; CDR3aa: CASRSGSSLHEQYF; CDR3nt: TGTGCCAGCAGATCCGGGAGCTCCCTCCACGAGCAGTACTTC
v_gene: TRBV27; d_gene: -; len: 15; j_gene: TRBJ2-4; abundance: many; CDR3aa: CASSSGFGAKNIQYF; CDR3nt: TGTGCCAGCAGTTCAGGGTTCGGGGCCAAAAACATTCAGTACTTC
v_gene: TRBV15; d_gene: -; len: 14; j_gene: TRBJ2-7; abundance: many; CDR3aa: CATSRDLNNDEQYF; CDR3nt: TGTGCCACCAGCAGAGATCTCAACAACGACGAGCAGTACTTC
v_gene: TRBV5-1; d_gene: TRBD1; len: 15; j_gene: TRBJ2-2; abundance: many; CDR3aa: CASSGQASPTGELFF; CDR3nt: TGCGCCAGCAGTGGACAGGCGAGTCCCACCGGGGAGCTGTTTTTT
v_gene: TRBV5-5; d_gene: TRBD1; len: 14; j_gene: TRBJ1-4; abundance: many; CDR3aa: CASSPGTVNEKLFF; CDR3nt: TGTGCCAGCAGCCCCGGGACAGTAAATGAAAAACTGTTTTTT
v_gene: TRBV19; d_gene: -; len: 15; j_gene: TRBJ2-7; abundance: -; CDR3aa: CAISPGLPSAYEQYF; CDR3nt: TGTGCCATCAGCCCGGGGCTCCCCTCCGCCTACGAGCAGTACTTC
v_gene: TRBV5-1; d_gene: -; len: 20; j_gene: TRBJ2-2; abundance: -; CDR3aa: CASRHQRGEGPPELVGELFF; CDR3nt: TGCGCCAGCAGGCACCAACGGGGCGAGGGGCCCCCGGAATTGGTCGGGGAGCTGTTTTTT
v_gene: TRBV4-3; d_gene: -; len: 15; j_gene: TRBJ2-5; abundance: many; CDR3aa: CASSQDSGVGETQYF; CDR3nt: TGCGCCAGCAGCCAGGACTCTGGGGTTGGAGAGACCCAGTACTTC
v_gene: TRBV6-5; d_gene: TRBD1; len: 16; j_gene: TRBJ2-2; abundance: many; CDR3aa: CASSYLPGQSTGELFF; CDR3nt: TGTGCCAGCAGTTACTTGCCGGGACAGAGCACCGGGGAGCTGTTTTTT